This T cell receptor beta chain was recovered during a study of identical twins. After template switching added a universal primer site, the resulting cDNA carried unique molecular identifiers. One entry per CDR3 protein results from TCRdb running MiXCR on the 5' RACE reads. The repertoire has approximately 700,000 distinct CDR3 sequences, less than 7% of them found once; the top ten carry approximately 1.6%. Of note for this clonotype: The target antigen is unknown.

V trimming: 6 bases; J trimming: 6 bases; junction bases outside the gene matches: 13. Germline CDR1 SGHTA, CDR2 FQGNSA. The CDR3 covers 16 residues. Study conclusions and caveats: Cross-sectional statistics underpinned the conclusions; the same donors were not followed.

Everyone who donated was a healthy Caucasian. The sequenced material came from naive T cells sorted from blood. The TCR was taken from a man between 18 and 29 years old in good health. The rearrangement uses TRBV7-2 and TRBJ1-2; TRBD1 aligns across 10 bases. This CDR3 is CASRHKGLTGGNGYTF. The CDR3 nucleotides read TGTGCCAGCAGACACAAGGGATTGACAGGGGGCAATGGCTACACCTTC.